Listed below are T cell receptor beta chains from one sample, sequenced in a study of B cell selection in AIRE deficiency. Profiled with immunoSEQ multiplex PCR; TCRdb holds only in-frame clones, not every one. The sample has approximately 24,000 clones; about 92% are singletons. Sequenced: CD4+CD25+ Tregs sorted from PBMCs. The receptors stem from a human donor in good health. Both conserved end residues are part of each CDR3. Fields, in order: J gene, V gene, CDR3 protein.

j_call: TRBJ2-1
v_call: TRBV6-5
cdr3_aa: CASSYSRTDNEQFF

j_call: TRBJ1-5
v_call: TRBV30
cdr3_aa: CAWSYSVVSNQPQHF

j_call: TRBJ2-5
v_call: TRBV5-6
cdr3_aa: CASSLRGHWETQYF

j_call: TRBJ1-1
v_call: TRBV7-2
cdr3_aa: CASSLSSWGNTEAFF

j_call: TRBJ2-5
v_call: TRBV5-6
cdr3_aa: CASSLVGQSETQYF

j_call: TRBJ2-7
v_call: TRBV7-2
cdr3_aa: CASSLGGIDEQYF

j_call: TRBJ2-2
v_call: TRBV14
cdr3_aa: CASSINSGGATGELFF

j_call: TRBJ2-5
v_call: TRBV5-1
cdr3_aa: CASSLGVAAQETQYF

j_call: TRBJ2-1
v_call: TRBV19
cdr3_aa: CASSDWDEQFF

j_call: TRBJ1-5
v_call: TRBV7-2
cdr3_aa: CASSPPSGEKSNQPQHF

j_call: TRBJ2-5
v_call: TRBV2
cdr3_aa: CASREAVKTQYF

j_call: TRBJ2-3
v_call: TRBV30
cdr3_aa: CAWSVLRGSTDTQYF

j_call: TRBJ2-1
v_call: TRBV10-3
cdr3_aa: CAISQTSGEVNEQFF

j_call: TRBJ2-2
v_call: TRBV19
cdr3_aa: CASSHRDQGGPNTGELFF

j_call: TRBJ2-5
v_call: TRBV21-1
cdr3_aa: CALDRAQETQYF

j_call: TRBJ1-4
v_call: TRBV6-1
cdr3_aa: CASTSDRWNEKLFF

j_call: TRBJ2-2
v_call: TRBV27
cdr3_aa: CASRNRGLPGELFF

j_call: TRBJ1-5
v_call: TRBV18
cdr3_aa: CASSPRREGNQPQHF

j_call: TRBJ1-3
v_call: TRBV28
cdr3_aa: CASSSSGDGVGNTIYF

j_call: TRBJ2-4
v_call: TRBV6-6
cdr3_aa: CASSSLIKNIQYF

j_call: TRBJ2-1
v_call: TRBV4-2
cdr3_aa: CASSQDPNEQFF

j_call: TRBJ2-7
v_call: TRBV11-3
cdr3_aa: CASSLGGGAEEQYF

j_call: TRBJ1-2
v_call: TRBV7-2
cdr3_aa: CASSVTGGYTF

j_call: TRBJ2-5
v_call: TRBV5-6
cdr3_aa: CASSLERMGTQYF

j_call: TRBJ1-2
v_call: TRBV12-5
cdr3_aa: CASGLVTGGVVGGYTF

j_call: TRBJ2-7
v_call: TRBV6-5
cdr3_aa: CASSTRDRAAYEQYF

j_call: TRBJ2-1
v_call: TRBV9
cdr3_aa: CASSSELGVLYNEQFF

j_call: TRBJ1-2
v_call: TRBV28
cdr3_aa: CASSLVRHGYTF

j_call: TRBJ1-6
v_call: TRBV7-8
cdr3_aa: CASRRTENSPLHF

j_call: TRBJ1-5
v_call: TRBV6-1
cdr3_aa: CASSEVSPLGQPQHF

j_call: TRBJ2-5
v_call: TRBV7-9
cdr3_aa: CASSLVSGAKTQYF

j_call: TRBJ2-3
v_call: TRBV19
cdr3_aa: CASSIEGWDTQYF

j_call: TRBJ1-1
v_call: TRBV7-2
cdr3_aa: CASSLLPLPQSTEAFF

j_call: TRBJ1-1
v_call: TRBV5-1
cdr3_aa: CASSLEGRSGTEAFF

j_call: TRBJ1-5
v_call: TRBV10-3
cdr3_aa: CAISESGVQGNQPQHF

j_call: TRBJ1-2
v_call: TRBV5-6
cdr3_aa: CASSLGQGGLLGYTF

j_call: TRBJ2-3
v_call: TRBV5-1
cdr3_aa: CASREADLTDTQYF

j_call: TRBJ1-2
v_call: TRBV11-2
cdr3_aa: CASSSSYGYTF

j_call: TRBJ1-2
v_call: TRBV19
cdr3_aa: CASSVPIFSGTKGGYTF

j_call: TRBJ1-1
v_call: TRBV29-1
cdr3_aa: CSVGPQKHTEAFF

j_call: TRBJ1-3
v_call: TRBV7-6
cdr3_aa: CASSPLWEWISGNTIYF

j_call: TRBJ2-3
v_call: TRBV7-8
cdr3_aa: CASNSGLAGLDTQYF

j_call: TRBJ1-2
v_call: TRBV2
cdr3_aa: CASSGRRSDPGYTF

j_call: TRBJ2-3
v_call: TRBV19
cdr3_aa: CATRTLGEDTQYF

j_call: TRBJ1-2
v_call: TRBV7-2
cdr3_aa: CASSLIYTYGYTF

j_call: TRBJ2-7
v_call: TRBV18
cdr3_aa: CASSMTGPTYEQYF

j_call: TRBJ2-3
v_call: TRBV7-6
cdr3_aa: CASSLSDTQYF

j_call: TRBJ2-2
v_call: TRBV27
cdr3_aa: CASSPGLAGELFF

j_call: TRBJ1-4
v_call: TRBV6-5
cdr3_aa: CASSQNRARNEKLFF

j_call: TRBJ1-1
v_call: TRBV6-5
cdr3_aa: CASSYSGAMNTEAFF